This T cell receptor (beta chain) was obtained from a study of shared clonotypes between healthy human individuals (dated by TCRdb to about 2020). Regarding the research as a whole: The cohort included three men and two women between 18 and 49 years of age. Between about 0.8 and 9 billion PBMCs per donor were obtained by leukapheresis. Different laboratories and diverse techniques were used to prepare libraries and sequence TCR repertoires, to increase sequencing depth and limit assay-specific biases. To estimate repertoire size and how much clonotype sharing occurs between individuals, the study deeply sequenced the blood TCR repertoires of about five healthy adults.

This clone occurred once. This clone's antigen is unknown. Base qualities are not at hand, and no much larger clone is one base apart. Healthy HIV-negative adults with no recently reported acute infections or vaccinations were included as donors. Every donor was a Caucasian adult residing in Nashville, Tennessee, USA. For unsorted samples, tens of millions of PBMCs were counted, and genomic DNA was extracted using the QIAamp DNA Blood Mini kit. Blood was collected by leukapheresis, and PBMCs were isolated by Ficoll-Histopaque density gradient centrifugation and then cryopreserved in liquid nitrogen vapor phase. The research as a whole found: Based on pairwise subsampling, the degree of clonotype sharing among donors was expected to be affected by sequencing depth. Because the study included a small number of donors, the genetic and exposure-history diversity represented was limited. Sampling was restricted to blood, and TCR repertoires in tissues likely differ from the TCR repertoires found in blood.

Using the deep immunoSEQ assay, TCR CDR3 regions were amplified from genomic DNA by multiplex PCR. Genomic DNA extracted from each cell subset was distributed evenly over all wells of several immunoSEQ 96-well plates, and each plate served as one replicate. For unsorted PBMC, each replicate PCR was loaded with about 280 ng genomic DNA, equivalent to approximately 33,000 T cell genomes. Ten immunoSEQ deep assay plates were used to sequence the unsorted PBMC genomic DNA. The purified libraries were quantified using a Qubit 3.0 fluorometer, sized with a Bioanalyzer 2100, and then quantified again using the KAPA Library Quantification kit. A separate single-read 150-cycle Illumina NextSeq 550 flow cell was used to sequence each immunoSEQ 96-well plate. The source study handled its data this way. The immunoSEQ output contained only junctional sequences without quality scores, so filtering could not match that applied to full-length reads. To assign V/J genes and CDR3, sequences were annotated using PyIR, a Python wrapper for IgBLAST v1.9, with IMGT germline references. Reads were removed for weak V/J assignments (E-value above 1e-6), missing CDR3, stop codons, out-of-frame junctions, or ambiguous translated residues. V3J clonotypes were defined as sequences sharing an identical inferred V gene, J gene, and CDR3 amino acid sequence. Percentage overlap between repertoires was computed as shared unique clonotypes divided by the size of the smaller repertoire. Richness of each repertoire was evaluated using RTK rarefaction, the Chao1 estimator, and Recon v2.1 estimates of unobserved clonotypes. TCRdb obtained this table from immuneACCESS and retained in-frame rearrangements with V and J assigned. These tables miss some clones; where compared with another copy, unresolved V genes account for less than half of the shortfall, and the remainder is unexplained. V, J and clone size reflect that table, while D and trimming were determined from the DNA. Recorded for this sample are 400,000 to 500,000 clones; 75% to 85% of them occurred a single time. The biggest ten clones account for approximately 12% of the sample.

Looking up the germline V gene yields CDR1 KGHSH and CDR2 LQKENI. V lost 1 base and J lost 2 bases; the stretch between them is 12 bases long. Reading from cysteine to phenylalanine, the CDR3 counts 17 amino acids. Only the CDR3 DNA is retained, 51 bases long and in frame from the first base. Sequencing was done on a sample of PBMCs. The chain is encoded by TRBV18 joined to TRBJ2-6; the best D guess is TRBD2, with 5 bases matching. This sequence originates from a woman in her 40s in good health. Some clones in this sample may be carry-over from other donors' samples. This receptor has the CDR3 CASSPLAGKAGANVLTF. The DNA sequence is given as TGTGCCAGCTCACCACTTGCCGGGAAGGCTGGGGCCAACGTCCTGACTTTC.